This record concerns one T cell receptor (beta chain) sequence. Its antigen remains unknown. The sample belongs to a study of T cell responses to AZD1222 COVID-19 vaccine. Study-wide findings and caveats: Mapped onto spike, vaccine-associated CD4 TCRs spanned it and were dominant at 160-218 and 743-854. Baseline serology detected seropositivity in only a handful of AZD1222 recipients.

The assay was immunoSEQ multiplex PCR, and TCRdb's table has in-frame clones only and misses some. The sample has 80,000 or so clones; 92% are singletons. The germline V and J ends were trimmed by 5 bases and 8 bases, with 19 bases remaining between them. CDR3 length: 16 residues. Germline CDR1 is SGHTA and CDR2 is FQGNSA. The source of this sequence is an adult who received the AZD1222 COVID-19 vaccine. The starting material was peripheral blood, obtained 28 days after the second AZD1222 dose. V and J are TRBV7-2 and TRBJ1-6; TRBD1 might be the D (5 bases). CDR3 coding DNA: TGTGCCAGCAGCCCTTCCGCGGGACGCCAAGATTCACCCCTCCACTTT. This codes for CASSPSAGRQDSPLHF.